This section outlines one T cell receptor beta chain sequence together with its context. The antigen is undetermined. In the PCR, 60 Vbeta and 13 Jbeta primers were used. Profiling relied on immunoSEQ multiplex PCR, and the TCRdb table lists in-frame clones only, not all of them. The profile shows approximately 170,000 clones, roughly 80% of them singletons. This sample is part of a study of cytomegalovirus exposure and HLA in healthy donors. Study-wide results and caveats: High sensitivity and specificity were reportedly achieved when the classifier diagnosed cytomegalovirus status. The likely origin of a cluster of highly shared sequence variants was a sequencing artifact. HLA-A and HLA-B allele assignments for most subjects were reportedly predicted accurately using TCR beta sequences. Highest at DRB1 and lowest at HLA-C, TCR association rates differed among HLA loci in a later analysis.

Losses at the gene ends were 6 bases for V and 6 bases for J; bases not matched to a gene: 8. Germline assignment: CDR1 MNHEY and CDR2 SMNVEV (reference sequence). The CDR3 spans 13 residues. The rearrangement links TRBV27 to TRBJ2-7; 7 bases fit TRBD1. This clonotype originated in a woman between 18 and 29 years old in good health and CMV-seronegative. The material sequenced was PBMCs. The chain's CDR3 is CASRGSGGGEQYF. The CDR3 DNA sequence: TGTGCCAGCAGGGGTTCAGGGGGTGGCGAGCAGTACTTC.